This T cell receptor beta chain originates from a study of cytomegalovirus exposure and HLA in healthy donors. Turning to the study itself: HLA-typed donors were the source of about 81 million unique TCRs held in an early data release. Study-wide results and limits: The later analysis indicated that the majority of CMV-associated TCR beta chains appeared HLA-restricted. CMV serostatus was the sole immune exposure information available. Accurate prediction of HLA-A and HLA-B alleles (for most subjects) was reportedly achieved from TCR beta sequences.

As to this clone: What it binds is unknown.

Primers: 60 Vbeta forward and 13 Jbeta reverse. TCRdb's copy holds only in-frame clones and misses some; the assay was immunoSEQ multiplex PCR. The sample has about 130,000 clones, around 71% seen once. This sequence was found in a woman aged 55-70 years in good health and CMV-seropositive. The specimen was PBMCs.

CDR3 sequence: CASSPRTGEETQYF. CDR3 coding DNA: TGTGCCAGCAGTCCCCGGACAGGGGAAGAGACCCAGTACTTC. This chain links TRBV6-6 with TRBJ2-5, with TRBD1 matching over 9 bases. The CDR3 consists of 14 residues. Germline V lookup: CDR1 MNHNY, CDR2 SVGAGI (reference sequence). The J segment lost 3 bases and the V segment lost 5 bases, leaving 4 bases of the junction unmatched.